Below are 12 T cell receptor beta chains sequenced from a single sample in a study of shared clonotypes between healthy human individuals. Sequencing was performed with immunoSEQ multiplex PCR; in TCRdb, only in-frame clones are kept and a portion is missing. Of some 2.1 million clones in the sample, approximately 92% were seen once. It was CD45RO-negative cells, positively selected for CCR7, that made up naive CD8 cells, with terminally differentiated effector memory CD45RA+ cells excluded. The sequenced sample consisted of naive CD8+ T cells from PBMCs. Receptors were obtained from a man in his late teens or twenties in good health. Some clones in this sample may be carry-over from other donors' samples.

The genes are TRBV5-5 and TRBJ1-2, with D uncertain. Germline V gene lookup returns CDR1 SGHKS and CDR2 YYEKEE (reference sequence). The CDR3 is made up of 14 amino acids. V dropped 1 base and J dropped 6 bases, with 13 bases sitting between them. Written as DNA, the CDR3 is TGTGCCAGCAGCTTGTTCCGGGAAACTCATGGCTACACCTTC. It is translated as CASSLFRETHGYTF.

V gene TRBV9 combines with J gene TRBJ2-7; 12 bases are shared with TRBD2. The length of the CDR3 is 15 residues. V lost 4 bases, J lost 6 bases, and 8 bases stayed unmatched. The germline CDR1 and CDR2 sequences are SGDLS and YYNGEE. In DNA form, the CDR3 reads TGTGCCAGCAGCCCCCGGACTAGCGGGACCGGCGAGCAGTACTTC. This encodes CASSPRTSGTGEQYF.

The chain combines TRBV29-1 with TRBJ1-2; 7 nucleotides align to TRBD1. CDR1 and CDR2 (germline): SQVTM, ANQGSEA. The CDR3 sequence is 15 residues long. J gave up 6 bases and V 4 bases, and 14 bases lay outside the gene matches. The CDR3 is CSVALGQPPPDGYTF. In DNA form, the CDR3 reads TGCAGCGTTGCACTGGGACAGCCCCCTCCGGATGGCTACACCTTC.

The V gene is TRBV2, the J gene TRBJ2-6; a possible D gene is TRBD2 (5 bases). The CDR3 extends over 17 amino acids. The germline CDR1 and CDR2 sequences are SNHLY and FYNNEI. V was trimmed by 3 bases and J by 0 bases, leaving 12 bases between them. The CDR3 DNA sequence: TGTGCCAGCAGTGAGAGGGTAACCCTCTCTGGGGCCAACGTCCTGACTTTC. Its protein is CASSERVTLSGANVLTF. Drawing the rest from reference TRBV2 and TRBJ2-6, the complete variable domain is EPEVTQTPSHQVTQMGQEVILRCVPISNHLYFYWYRQILGQKVEFLVSFYNNEISEKSEIFDDQFSVERPDGSNFTLKIRSTKLEDSAMYFCASSERVTLSGANVLTFGAGSRLTVL.

V and J are TRBV29-1 and TRBJ1-4, with D maybe TRBD1 (6 bases). Trimming pared 5 bases from V and 8 bases from J, leaving 18 bases between. The CDR3 covers 14 residues. CDR1 and CDR2 from the germline V gene are SQVTM and ANQGSEA. For the CDR3, the DNA is TGCAGCGTTTCCATTAGGGGGGCGAGGGAAAAACTGTTTTTT. Residues: CSVSIRGAREKLFF.

The gene calls are TRBV9 and TRBJ2-1; TRBD2 aligns across 8 bases. The CDR3 runs to 16 residues. J was trimmed by 5 bases and V by 3 bases; bases with no gene match: 10. CDR1 and CDR2 from the germline V gene are SGDLS and YYNGEE. CDR3 region: CASSGRAGAPHNEQFF. CDR3 bases: TGTGCCAGCAGCGGAAGAGCGGGAGCACCCCACAATGAGCAGTTCTTC. Full variable domain (missing parts from reference TRBV9 and TRBJ2-1): DSGVTQTPKHLITATGQRVTLRCSPRSGDLSVYWYQQSLDQGLQFLIQYYNGEERAKGNILERFSAQQFPDLHSELNLSSLELGDSALYFCASSGRAGAPHNEQFFGPGTRLTVL.

V is TRBV9 and J is TRBJ2-7; 9 bases fit TRBD1. The length of the CDR3 is 15 residues. The ends lost 2 bases at V and 6 bases at J; junction bases unmatched: 9. Germline assignment: CDR1 SGDLS and CDR2 YYNGEE. This chain's CDR3 is CASSVTGGADGEQYF. For the CDR3, the DNA is TGTGCCAGCAGCGTCACAGGGGGCGCCGATGGCGAGCAGTACTTC. The variable domain in full, with the rest retrieved from reference TRBV9 and TRBJ2-7, is DSGVTQTPKHLITATGQRVTLRCSPRSGDLSVYWYQQSLDQGLQFLIQYYNGEERAKGNILERFSAQQFPDLHSELNLSSLELGDSALYFCASSVTGGADGEQYFGPGTRLTVT.

CDR3 coding DNA: TGCAGCGTTCCCGGGACAGGGTGGGTGGCCACTGAAGCTTTCTTT. Its protein is CSVPGTGWVATEAFF. The chain recombines TRBV29-1 with TRBJ1-1; TRBD1 agrees at 9 bases. J lost 4 bases, V lost 5 bases, and 11 bases had no gene match. The CDR3 is made up of 15 amino acids. From germline, CDR1 is SQVTM and CDR2 ANQGSEA. The full variable domain, with the rest looked up from reference TRBV29-1 and TRBJ1-1, is SAVISQKPSRDICQRGTSLTIQCQVDSQVTMMFWYRQQPGQSLTLIATANQGSEATYESGFVIDKFPISRPNLTFSTLTVSNMSPEDSSIYLCSVPGTGWVATEAFFGQGTRLTVV.

This rearrangement joins TRBV12-5 to TRBJ2-3; 8 nucleotides match TRBD1. V lost 5 bases, J lost 4 bases, and 8 bases stayed unmatched. CDR3 length equals 15 residues. Germline CDR1 and CDR2: LGHNT and FRNRAP. The DNA for the CDR3 is TGTGCTAGTGGTCCGGGGACAGGAGAGGCAGATACGCAGTATTTT. This translates into CASGPGTGEADTQYF.

The chain joins TRBV27 to TRBJ1-1; 12 bases align to TRBD1. Trimming cost V 6 bases and J 5 bases; bases outside gene matches: 10. CDR3 length equals 16 residues. Germline V gene lookup returns CDR1 MNHEY and CDR2 SMNVEV (reference sequence). CDR3 DNA: TGTGCCAGCAGCCCCGGGACAGGGGGCATGCGGACTGAAGCTTTCTTT. Protein sequence: CASSPGTGGMRTEAFF.

The J gene is TRBJ2-1, the V gene TRBV29-1; 8 nucleotides agree with TRBD2. Germline V lookup: CDR1 SQVTM, CDR2 ANQGSEA. V gave up 4 bases and J gave up 0 bases; unmatched junction bases: 2. CDR3 length equals 14 residues. CDR3 in amino acids: CSVAAGGSYNEQFF. As DNA, the CDR3 is TGCAGCGTTGCGGCGGGAGGCTCCTACAATGAGCAGTTCTTC.

V gene TRBV6-6 combines with J gene TRBJ1-2, with a tentative D call TRBD1 (6 bases). V was clipped by 3 bases and J by 6 bases, with 11 bases between them. The CDR3 sequence is 13 residues long. Germline CDR1 is MNHNY and CDR2 is SVGAGI (reference sequence). The CDR3 here is CASSYPSGDGYTF. As DNA, the CDR3 is TGTGCCAGCAGTTATCCCTCAGGGGATGGCTACACCTTC.